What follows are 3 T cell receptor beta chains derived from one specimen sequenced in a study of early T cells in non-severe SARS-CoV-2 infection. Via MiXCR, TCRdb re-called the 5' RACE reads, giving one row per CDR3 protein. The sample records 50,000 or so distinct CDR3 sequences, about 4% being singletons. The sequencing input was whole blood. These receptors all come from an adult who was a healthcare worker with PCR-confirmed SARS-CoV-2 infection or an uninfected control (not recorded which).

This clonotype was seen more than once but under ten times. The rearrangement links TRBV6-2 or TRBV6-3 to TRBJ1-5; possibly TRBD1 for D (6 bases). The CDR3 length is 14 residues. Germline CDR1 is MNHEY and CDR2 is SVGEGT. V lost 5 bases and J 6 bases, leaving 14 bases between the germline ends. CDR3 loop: CASSPTGNGQPQHF. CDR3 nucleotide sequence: TGTGCCAGCAGTCCTACAGGGAATGGTCAGCCCCAGCATTTT.

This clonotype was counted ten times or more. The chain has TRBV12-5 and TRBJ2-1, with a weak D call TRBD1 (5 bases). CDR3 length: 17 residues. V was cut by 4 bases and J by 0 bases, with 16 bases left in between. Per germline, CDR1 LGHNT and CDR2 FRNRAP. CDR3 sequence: CASGWGSQASSYNEQFF. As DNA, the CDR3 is TGTGCTAGTGGTTGGGGCTCGCAGGCGAGCTCCTACAATGAGCAGTTCTTC.

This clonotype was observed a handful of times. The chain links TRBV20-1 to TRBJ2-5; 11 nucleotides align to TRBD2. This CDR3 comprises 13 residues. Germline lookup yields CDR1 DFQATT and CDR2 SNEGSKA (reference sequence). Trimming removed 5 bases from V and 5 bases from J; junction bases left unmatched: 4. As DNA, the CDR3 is TGCAGTGCTGGGGGACTAGCGGAGGAGACCCAGTACTTC. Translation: CSAGGLAEETQYF.